This T cell receptor beta chain comes out of a study of PD-L1 blockade in urothelial cancer. The germline V gene has CDR1 SNHLY and CDR2 FYNNEI. Trimming cost V 2 bases and J 3 bases, with 14 bases left between them. The CDR3 is 16 residues long. Time point here: pretreatment peripheral blood. The protocol was immunoSEQ multiplex PCR, while the TCRdb copy is restricted to in-frame clones and leaves out a portion. There are approximately 52,000 clones in the sample; 85% occur only once, and approximately 15% lies in the top ten. The sequence derives from a man in his 70s with urothelial cancer. V and J are TRBV2 and TRBJ1-3; D is perhaps TRBD1 (5 bases). Sample: PBMCs, taken around atezolizumab (anti-PD-L1) treatment. CDR3 nucleotides: TGTGCCAGCAGTGAAAGTTTGCGGGACTATGGAAACACCATATATTTT. Its protein product is CASSESLRDYGNTIYF.